This T cell receptor (beta chain) stems from a study of T-cell reconstitution after alpha-beta-depleted transplantation in children. The library targeted TCRbeta and was prepared with unique molecular identifiers. TCRdb processed the PCR reads anew with MiXCR; each CDR3 protein has one entry. This table has about 72,000 distinct CDR3 sequences, about 7% appearing once. This clonotype was observed many times. The input for sequencing was PBMCs from the stem cell graft donor, taken from the stem cell graft. The receptor was derived from a human donor who donated a stem cell graft to a child with acute lymphoblastic leukemia.

The CDR3 sequence: CASSPSGLAGLGDTQYF. For the CDR3, the DNA is TGCGCCAGCAGCCCATCGGGATTAGCGGGATTAGGAGATACGCAGTATTTT. The chain couples TRBV5-1 to TRBJ2-3; 8 nucleotides agree with TRBD2. Germline CDR1 and CDR2: SGHRS and YFSETQ. With V trimmed by 4 bases and J by 5 bases, 15 bases remained unmatched. The CDR3 extends over 17 amino acids.